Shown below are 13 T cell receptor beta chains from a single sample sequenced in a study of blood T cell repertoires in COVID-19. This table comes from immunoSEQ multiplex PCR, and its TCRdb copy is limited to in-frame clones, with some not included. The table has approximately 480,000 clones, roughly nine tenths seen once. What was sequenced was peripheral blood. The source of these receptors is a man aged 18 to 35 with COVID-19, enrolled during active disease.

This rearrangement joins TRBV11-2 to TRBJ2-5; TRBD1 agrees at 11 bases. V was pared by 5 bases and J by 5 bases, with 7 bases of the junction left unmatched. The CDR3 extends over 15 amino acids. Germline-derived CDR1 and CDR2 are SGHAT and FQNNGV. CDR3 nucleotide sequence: TGTGCCAGCAGCGCATCCGGGACAGGGGGTGAGACCCAGTACTTC. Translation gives CASSASGTGGETQYF.

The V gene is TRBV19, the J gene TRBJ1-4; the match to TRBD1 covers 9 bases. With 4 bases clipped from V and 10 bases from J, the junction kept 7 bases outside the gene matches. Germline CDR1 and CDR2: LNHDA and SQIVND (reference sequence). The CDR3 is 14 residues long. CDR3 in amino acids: CASSTTGTGLKLFF. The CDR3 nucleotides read TGTGCCAGTAGTACCACCGGGACAGGGCTAAAACTGTTTTTT. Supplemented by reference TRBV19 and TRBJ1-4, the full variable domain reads DGGITQSPKYLFRKEGQNVTLSCEQNLNHDAMYWYRQDPGQGLRLIYYSQIVNDFQKGDIAEGYSVSREKKESFPLTVTSAQKNPTAFYLCASSTTGTGLKLFFGSGTQLSVL.

The CDR3 DNA is TGTGCCACTTATAAGGGGAAAAGGTGGGAGACCCAGTACTTC. Translated: CATYKGKRWETQYF. V gene TRBV28 combines with J gene TRBJ2-5, with D possibly being TRBD1 (5 bases). Germline CDR1 MDHEN, CDR2 SYDVKM. V was pared by 10 bases and J by 5 bases, with 20 bases between. This CDR3 has 14 amino acids.

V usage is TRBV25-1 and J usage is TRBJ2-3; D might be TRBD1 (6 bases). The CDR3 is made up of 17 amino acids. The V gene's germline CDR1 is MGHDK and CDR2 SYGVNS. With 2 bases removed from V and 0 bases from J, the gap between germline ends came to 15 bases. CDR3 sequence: CASSERTGTISTDTQYF. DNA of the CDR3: TGTGCCAGCAGTGAACGAACCGGGACAATAAGCACAGATACGCAGTATTTT.

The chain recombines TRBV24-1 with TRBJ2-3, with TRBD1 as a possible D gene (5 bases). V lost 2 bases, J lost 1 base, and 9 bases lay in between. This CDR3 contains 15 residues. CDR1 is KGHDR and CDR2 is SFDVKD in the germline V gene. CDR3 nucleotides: TGTGCCACCAGTGATTCGGCCAGGGGCACAGATACGCAGTATTTT. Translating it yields CATSDSARGTDTQYF.

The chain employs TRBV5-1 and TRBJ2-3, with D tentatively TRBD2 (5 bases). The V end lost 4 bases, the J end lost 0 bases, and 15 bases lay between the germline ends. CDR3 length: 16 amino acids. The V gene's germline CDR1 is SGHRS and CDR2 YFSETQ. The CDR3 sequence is CASSPRPRTSTDTQYF. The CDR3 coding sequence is TGCGCCAGCAGCCCCCGACCGAGGACTAGCACAGATACGCAGTATTTT.

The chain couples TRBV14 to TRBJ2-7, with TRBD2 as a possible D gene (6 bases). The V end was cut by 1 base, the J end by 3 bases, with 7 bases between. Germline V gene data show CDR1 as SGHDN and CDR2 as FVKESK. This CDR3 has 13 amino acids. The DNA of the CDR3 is TGTGCCAGCAGCCAAGGACTAGTCTACGAGCAGTACTTC. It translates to CASSQGLVYEQYF. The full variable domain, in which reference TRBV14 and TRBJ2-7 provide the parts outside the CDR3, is EAGVTQFPSHSVIEKGQTVTLRCDPISGHDNLYWYRRVMGKEIKFLLHFVKESKQDESGMPNNRFLAERTGGTYSTLKVQPAELEDSGVYFCASSQGLVYEQYFGPGTRLTVT.

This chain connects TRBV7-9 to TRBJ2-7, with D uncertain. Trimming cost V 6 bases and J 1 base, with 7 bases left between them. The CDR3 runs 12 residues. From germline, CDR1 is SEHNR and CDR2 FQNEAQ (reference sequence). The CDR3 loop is CASSQVSYEQYF. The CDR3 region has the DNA TGTGCCAGCAGTCAGGTTTCCTACGAGCAGTACTTC. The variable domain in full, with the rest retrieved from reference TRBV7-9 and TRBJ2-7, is DTGVSQNPRHKITKRGQNVTFRCDPISEHNRLYWYRQTLGQGPEFLTYFQNEAQLEKSRLLSDRFSAERPKGSFSTLEIQRTEQGDSAMYLCASSQVSYEQYFGPGTRLTVT.

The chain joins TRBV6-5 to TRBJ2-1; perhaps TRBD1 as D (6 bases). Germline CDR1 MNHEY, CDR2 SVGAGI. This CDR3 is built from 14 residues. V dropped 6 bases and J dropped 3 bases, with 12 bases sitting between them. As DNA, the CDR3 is TGTGCCAGCAGCACAGGGATGGGCTACAATGAGCAGTTCTTC. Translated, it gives CASSTGMGYNEQFF.

The CDR3 loop reads CASSRDREEWNEQFF. DNA for the CDR3: TGTGCCAGCTCCCGAGACAGGGAAGAGTGGAATGAGCAGTTCTTC. The J gene is TRBJ2-1, the V gene TRBV18; 7 bases agree with TRBD1. This CDR3 is 15 amino acids long. Germline V gives CDR1 KGHSH, CDR2 LQKENI. V lost 6 bases and J lost 7; bases outside the gene matches: 12.

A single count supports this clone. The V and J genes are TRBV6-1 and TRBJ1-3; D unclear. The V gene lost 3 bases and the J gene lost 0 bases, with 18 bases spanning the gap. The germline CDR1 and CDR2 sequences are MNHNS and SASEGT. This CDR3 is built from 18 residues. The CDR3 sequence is CASSDRPPESGSGNTIYF. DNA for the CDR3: TGTGCCAGCAGTGATCGTCCGCCTGAAAGCGGCTCTGGAAACACCATATATTTT.

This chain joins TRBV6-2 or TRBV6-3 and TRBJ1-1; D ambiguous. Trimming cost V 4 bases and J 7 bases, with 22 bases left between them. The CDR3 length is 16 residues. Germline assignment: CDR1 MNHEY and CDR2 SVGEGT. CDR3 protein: CASSSTGQLRRGEAFF. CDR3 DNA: TGTGCCAGCAGTTCTACCGGTCAGCTCCGTCGGGGTGAAGCTTTCTTT.

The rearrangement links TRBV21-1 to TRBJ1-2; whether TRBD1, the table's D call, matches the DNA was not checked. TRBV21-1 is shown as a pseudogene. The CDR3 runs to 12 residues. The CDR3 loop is CASKGQGDGYTF. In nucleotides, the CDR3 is TGTGCCAGCAAGGGACAGGGCGATGGCTACACCTTC.